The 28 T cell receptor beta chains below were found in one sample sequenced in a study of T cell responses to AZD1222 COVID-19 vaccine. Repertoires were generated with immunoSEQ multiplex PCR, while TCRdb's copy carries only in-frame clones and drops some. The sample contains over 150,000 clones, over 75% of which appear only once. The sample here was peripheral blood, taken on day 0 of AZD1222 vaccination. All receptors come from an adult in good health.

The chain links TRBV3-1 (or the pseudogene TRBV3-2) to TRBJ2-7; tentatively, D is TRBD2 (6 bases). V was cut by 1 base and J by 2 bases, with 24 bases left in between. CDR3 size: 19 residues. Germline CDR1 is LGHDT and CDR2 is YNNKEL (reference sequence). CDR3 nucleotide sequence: TGTGCCAGCAGCCAAGGGGGAAATCTCAGGGACTGGGGAACCTACGAGCAGTACTTC. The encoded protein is CASSQGGNLRDWGTYEQYF.

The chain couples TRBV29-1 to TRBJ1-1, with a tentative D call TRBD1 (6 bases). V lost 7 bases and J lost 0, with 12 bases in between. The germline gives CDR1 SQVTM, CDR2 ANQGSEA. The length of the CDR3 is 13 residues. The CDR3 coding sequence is TGCAGCGGGGCCGGACAGATGAACACTGAAGCTTTCTTT. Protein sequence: CSGAGQMNTEAFF.

The CDR3 here is CASGSNPHMNTEAFF. The CDR3 nucleotides read TGTGCTAGTGGTTCCAACCCTCACATGAACACTGAAGCTTTCTTT. The rearrangement joins TRBV12-5 to TRBJ1-1; D is unresolved. V was clipped by 4 bases and J by 0 bases, with 12 bases between them. This CDR3 region has 15 residues. Looked up from germline, CDR1 is LGHNT and CDR2 is FRNRAP.

CDR3: CASFSGTGRQETQYF. For the CDR3, the DNA is TGTGCCAGCTTCTCCGGGACAGGGAGGCAAGAGACCCAGTACTTC. This chain joins TRBV18 and TRBJ2-5, with 9 bases that match TRBD1. The CDR3 is 15 residues long. Germline trimming cut 7 bases from V and 2 bases from J; bases unmatched to any gene: 8. Germline CDR1 is KGHSH and CDR2 is LQKENI.

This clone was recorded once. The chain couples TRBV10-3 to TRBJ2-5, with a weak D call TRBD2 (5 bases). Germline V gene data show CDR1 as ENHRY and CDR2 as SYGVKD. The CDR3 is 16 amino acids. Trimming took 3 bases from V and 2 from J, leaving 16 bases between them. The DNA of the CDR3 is TGTGCCATCAGTGAATCCCGGGGAGCCACGCAAGAGACCCAGTACTTC. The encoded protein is CAISESRGATQETQYF.

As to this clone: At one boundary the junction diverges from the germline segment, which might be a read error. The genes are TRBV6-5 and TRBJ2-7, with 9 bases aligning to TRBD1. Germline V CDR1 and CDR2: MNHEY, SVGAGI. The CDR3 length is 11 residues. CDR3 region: CASSLAGTGSF. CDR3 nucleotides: TGTGCCAGCAGCCTCGCCGGGACAGGGAGTTTC.

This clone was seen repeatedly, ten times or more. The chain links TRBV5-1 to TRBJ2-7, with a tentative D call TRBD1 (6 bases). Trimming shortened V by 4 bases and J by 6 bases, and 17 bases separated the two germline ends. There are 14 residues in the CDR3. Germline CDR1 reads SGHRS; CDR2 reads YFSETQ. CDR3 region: CASSLEMGAVEQYF. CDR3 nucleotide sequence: TGCGCCAGCAGCCTGGAAATGGGGGCGGTCGAGCAGTACTTC. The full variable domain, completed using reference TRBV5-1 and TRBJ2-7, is KAGVTQTPRYLIKTRGQQVTLSCSPISGHRSVSWYQQTPGQGLQFLFEYFSETQRNKGNFPGRFSGRQFSNSRSEMNVSTLELGDSALYLCASSLEMGAVEQYFGPGTRLTVT.

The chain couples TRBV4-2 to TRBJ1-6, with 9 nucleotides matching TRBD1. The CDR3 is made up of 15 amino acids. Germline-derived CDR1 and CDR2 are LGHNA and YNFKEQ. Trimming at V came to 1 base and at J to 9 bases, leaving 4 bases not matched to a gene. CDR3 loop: CASSQAGTGTSPLHF. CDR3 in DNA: TGTGCCAGCAGCCAAGCCGGGACAGGGACTTCACCCCTCCACTTT.

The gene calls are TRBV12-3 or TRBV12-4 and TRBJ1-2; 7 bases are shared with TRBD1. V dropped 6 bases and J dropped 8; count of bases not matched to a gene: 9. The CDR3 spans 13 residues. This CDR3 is CASSLGQVEGYTF. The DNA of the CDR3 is TGTGCCAGCAGCCTAGGACAGGTGGAGGGCTACACCTTC.

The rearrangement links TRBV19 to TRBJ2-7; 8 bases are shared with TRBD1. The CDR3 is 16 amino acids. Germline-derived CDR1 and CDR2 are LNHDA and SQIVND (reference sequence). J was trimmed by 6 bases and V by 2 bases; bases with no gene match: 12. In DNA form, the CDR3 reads TGTGCCAGTAGTATAAGTTCCAGGGGGCGCAGGTCCGAGCAGTACTTC. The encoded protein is CASSISSRGRRSEQYF.

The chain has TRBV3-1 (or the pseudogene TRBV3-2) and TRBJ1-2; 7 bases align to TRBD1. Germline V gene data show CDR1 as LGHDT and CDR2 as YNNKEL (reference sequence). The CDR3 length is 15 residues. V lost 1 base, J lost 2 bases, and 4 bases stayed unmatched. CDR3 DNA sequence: TGTGCCAGCAGCCAAGTCTCCAGGGGGAACTATGGCTACACCTTC. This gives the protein CASSQVSRGNYGYTF.

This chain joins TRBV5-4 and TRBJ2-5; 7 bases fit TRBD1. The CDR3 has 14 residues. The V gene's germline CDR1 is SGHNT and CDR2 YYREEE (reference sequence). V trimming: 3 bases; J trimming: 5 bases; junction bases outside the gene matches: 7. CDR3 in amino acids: CASSSPRGNETQYF. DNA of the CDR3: TGTGCCAGCAGCTCACCCAGGGGGAACGAGACCCAGTACTTC. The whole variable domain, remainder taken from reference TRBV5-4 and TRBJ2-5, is ETGVTQSPTHLIKTRGQQVTLRCSSQSGHNTVSWYQQALGQGPQFIFQYYREEENGRGNFPPRFSGLQFPNYSSELNVNALELDDSALYLCASSSPRGNETQYFGPGTRLLVL.

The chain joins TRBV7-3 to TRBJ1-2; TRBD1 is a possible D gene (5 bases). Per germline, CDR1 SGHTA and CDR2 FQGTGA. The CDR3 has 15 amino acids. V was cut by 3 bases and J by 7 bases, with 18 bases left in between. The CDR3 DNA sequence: TGTGCCAGCAGCTTTACTCAAGGGGCGCCGGGTGGCTACACCTTC. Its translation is CASSFTQGAPGGYTF.

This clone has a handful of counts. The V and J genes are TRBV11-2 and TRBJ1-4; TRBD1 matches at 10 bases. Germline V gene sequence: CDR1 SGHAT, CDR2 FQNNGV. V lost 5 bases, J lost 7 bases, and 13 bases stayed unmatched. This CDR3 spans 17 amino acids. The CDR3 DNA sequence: TGTGCCAGCAGCCAAACGAGACAGGGGGCTGTGGGTGAAAAACTGTTTTTT. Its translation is CASSQTRQGAVGEKLFF.

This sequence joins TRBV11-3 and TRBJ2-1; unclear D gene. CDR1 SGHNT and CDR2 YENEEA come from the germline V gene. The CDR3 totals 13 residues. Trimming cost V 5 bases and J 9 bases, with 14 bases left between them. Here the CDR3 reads CASSVTSASEQFF. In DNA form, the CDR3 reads TGTGCCAGCAGCGTAACCTCAGCGTCTGAGCAGTTCTTC. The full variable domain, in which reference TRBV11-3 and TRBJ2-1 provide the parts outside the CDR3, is EAGVVQSPRYKIIEKKQPVAFWCNPISGHNTLYWYLQNLGQGPELLIRYENEEAVDDSQLPKDRFSAERLKGVDSTLKIQPAELGDSAVYLCASSVTSASEQFFGPGTRLTVL.

CDR3 DNA sequence: TGTGCCAGCAGCCCAGAGAAGGGGACAGCTTCCCCTGGGGCTGAAGCTTTCTTT. It is translated as CASSPEKGTASPGAEAFF. V and J are TRBV9 and TRBJ1-1, with TRBD1 identical over 7 bases. The CDR3 is 18 amino acids. CDR1 is SGDLS, CDR2 YYNGEE, per germline. V lost 4 bases to trimming and J lost 6 bases; unmatched junction nucleotides: 21.

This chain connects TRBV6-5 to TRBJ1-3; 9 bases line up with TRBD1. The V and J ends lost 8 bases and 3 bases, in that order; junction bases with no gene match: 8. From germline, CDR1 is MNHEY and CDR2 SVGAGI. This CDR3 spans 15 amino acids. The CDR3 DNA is TGTGCCAGCCCTCCCGGGACAGGGTTTGGAAACACCATATATTTT. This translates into CASPPGTGFGNTIYF.

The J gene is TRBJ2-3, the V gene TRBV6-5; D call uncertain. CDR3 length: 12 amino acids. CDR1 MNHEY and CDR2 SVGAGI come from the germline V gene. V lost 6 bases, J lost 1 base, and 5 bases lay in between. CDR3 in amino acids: CASRDGTDTQYF. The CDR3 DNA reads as TGTGCCAGCAGGGACGGCACAGATACGCAGTATTTT.

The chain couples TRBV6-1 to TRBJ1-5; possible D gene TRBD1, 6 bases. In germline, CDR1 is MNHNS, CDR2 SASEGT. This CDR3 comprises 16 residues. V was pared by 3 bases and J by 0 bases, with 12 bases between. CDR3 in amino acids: CASSDTGYPSNQPQHF. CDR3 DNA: TGTGCCAGCAGTGACACAGGGTATCCTAGCAATCAGCCCCAGCATTTT.

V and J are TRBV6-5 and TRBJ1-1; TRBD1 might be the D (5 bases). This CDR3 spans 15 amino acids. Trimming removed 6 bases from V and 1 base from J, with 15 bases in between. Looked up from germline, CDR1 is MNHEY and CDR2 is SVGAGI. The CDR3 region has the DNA TGTGCCAGCAGCGGCCAGGGTGGTAGGAACACTGAAGCTTTCTTT. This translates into CASSGQGGRNTEAFF.

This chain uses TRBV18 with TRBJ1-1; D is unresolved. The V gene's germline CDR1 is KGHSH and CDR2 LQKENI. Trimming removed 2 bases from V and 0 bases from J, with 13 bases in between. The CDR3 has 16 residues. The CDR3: CASSPAHLTMNTEAFF. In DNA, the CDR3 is TGTGCCAGCTCACCAGCGCATCTGACGATGAACACTGAAGCTTTCTTT.

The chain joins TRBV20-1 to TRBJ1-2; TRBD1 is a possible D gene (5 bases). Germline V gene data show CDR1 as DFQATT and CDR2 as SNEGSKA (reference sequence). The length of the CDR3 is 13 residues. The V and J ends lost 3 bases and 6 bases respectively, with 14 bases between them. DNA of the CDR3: TGCAGTGCTAGTCCTGGGACTTCGGATGGCTACACCTTC. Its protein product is CSASPGTSDGYTF.

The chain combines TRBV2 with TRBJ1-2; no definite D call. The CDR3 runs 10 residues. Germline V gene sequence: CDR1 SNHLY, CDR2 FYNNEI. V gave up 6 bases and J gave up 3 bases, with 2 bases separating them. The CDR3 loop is CASSYYGYTF. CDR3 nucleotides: TGTGCCAGCAGCTACTATGGCTACACCTTC.

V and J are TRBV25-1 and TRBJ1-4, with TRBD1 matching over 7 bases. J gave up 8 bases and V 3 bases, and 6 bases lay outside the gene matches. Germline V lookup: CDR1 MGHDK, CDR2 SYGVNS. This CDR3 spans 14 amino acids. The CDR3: CASSENRGFEKLFF. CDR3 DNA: TGTGCCAGCAGTGAGAACAGGGGTTTCGAAAAACTGTTTTTT.

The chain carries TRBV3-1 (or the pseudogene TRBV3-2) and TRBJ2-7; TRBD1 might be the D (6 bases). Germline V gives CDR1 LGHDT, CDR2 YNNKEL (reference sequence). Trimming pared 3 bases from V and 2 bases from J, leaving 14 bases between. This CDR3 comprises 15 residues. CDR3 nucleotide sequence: TGTGCCAGCAGCCATGGGAGACAGGTAACCTACGAGCAGTACTTC. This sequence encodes CASSHGRQVTYEQYF.

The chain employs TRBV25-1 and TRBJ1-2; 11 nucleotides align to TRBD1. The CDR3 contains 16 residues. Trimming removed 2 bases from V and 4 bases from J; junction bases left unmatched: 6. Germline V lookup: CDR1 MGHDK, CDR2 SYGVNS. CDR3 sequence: CASSEAGQGASYGYTF. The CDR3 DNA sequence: TGTGCCAGCAGTGAAGCCGGACAGGGGGCAAGCTATGGCTACACCTTC.

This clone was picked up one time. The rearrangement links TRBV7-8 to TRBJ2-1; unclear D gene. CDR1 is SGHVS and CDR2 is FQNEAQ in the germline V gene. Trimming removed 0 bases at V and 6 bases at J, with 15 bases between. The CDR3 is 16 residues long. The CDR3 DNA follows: TGTGCCAGCAGCTTAGCTATACAAGGGCTAGGCAATGAGCAGTTCTTC. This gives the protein CASSLAIQGLGNEQFF. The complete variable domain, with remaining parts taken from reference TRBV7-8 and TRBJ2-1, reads GAGVSQSPRYKVAKRGQDVALRCDPISGHVSLFWYQQALGQGPEFLTYFQNEAQLDKSGLPSDRFFAERPEGSVSTLKIQRTQQEDSAVYLCASSLAIQGLGNEQFFGPGTRLTVL.

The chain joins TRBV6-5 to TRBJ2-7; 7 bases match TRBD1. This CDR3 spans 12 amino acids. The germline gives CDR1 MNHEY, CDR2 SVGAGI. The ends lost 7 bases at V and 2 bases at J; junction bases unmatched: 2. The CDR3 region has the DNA TGTGCCAGCAACCAGGGGGCCTACGAGCAGTACTTC. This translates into CASNQGAYEQYF.